Each of the 22 T cell receptor beta chains below was sequenced from the same sample in a study of vaccination effects on CD4 cells after COVID-19. Following culture for more than 9 days, CD4+ T cells were isolated. These TCRs' antigens remain unknown. The protocol was immunoSEQ multiplex PCR, while the TCRdb copy is restricted to in-frame clones and leaves out a portion. This table has 31,000 or so clones, 70% to 80% appearing once. The sequencing used CD4+ T cells from PBMCs cultured without peptide, collected before COVID-19 vaccination. The receptor set was obtained from a human donor who received a COVID-19 vaccine.

The V and J genes are TRBV2 and TRBJ2-2, with D possibly being TRBD1 (6 bases). Germline-derived CDR1 and CDR2 are SNHLY and FYNNEI. The length of the CDR3 is 13 residues. Trimming removed 6 bases from V and 4 bases from J, with 9 bases in between. CDR3 nucleotide sequence: TGTGCCAGCAGCGCGGACAGCACCGGGGAGCTGTTTTTT. This codes for CASSADSTGELFF.

In its sample, this clone was seen once. The chain has TRBV19 and TRBJ1-3; 10 bases match TRBD1. The J segment lost 0 bases and the V segment lost 6 bases, leaving 5 bases of the junction unmatched. Germline V gives CDR1 LNHDA, CDR2 SQIVND (reference sequence). The CDR3 covers 16 residues. The CDR3 region has the DNA TGTGCCAGTAGCCCGGGACAGGGGTTCTCTGGAAACACCATATATTTT. Its translation: CASSPGQGFSGNTIYF. Combining the CDR3 with reference TRBV19 and TRBJ1-3 gives the whole variable domain DGGITQSPKYLFRKEGQNVTLSCEQNLNHDAMYWYRQDPGQGLRLIYYSQIVNDFQKGDIAEGYSVSREKKESFPLTVTSAQKNPTAFYLCASSPGQGFSGNTIYFGEGSWLTVV.

The rearrangement uses TRBV5-1 and TRBJ1-5; 12 nucleotides line up with TRBD1. With 4 bases clipped from V and 5 bases from J, the junction kept 7 bases outside the gene matches. CDR1 and CDR2 from the germline V gene are SGHRS and YFSETQ. The CDR3 is 16 amino acids. This chain's CDR3 is CASSPGTGGRDQPQHF. The CDR3 DNA reads as TGCGCCAGCAGCCCGGGGACAGGGGGCCGGGATCAGCCCCAGCATTTT.

The rearrangement joins TRBV4-2 to TRBJ1-1, with D maybe TRBD1 (5 bases). The germline CDR1 and CDR2 sequences are LGHNA and YNFKEQ. The CDR3 contains 16 residues. The V end lost 0 bases, the J end lost 1 base, and 12 bases lay between the germline ends. In DNA form, the CDR3 reads TGTGCCAGCAGCCAAGATGTGGGAACAGGGAACACTGAAGCTTTCTTT. Translating it yields CASSQDVGTGNTEAFF.

This chain joins TRBV5-5 and TRBJ1-3; tentatively, D is TRBD1 (6 bases). Trimming took off 0 bases at V and 0 bases at J, with 10 bases between the two ends. The CDR3 loop spans 16 amino acids. Per germline, CDR1 SGHKS and CDR2 YYEKEE (reference sequence). CDR3 in DNA: TGTGCCAGCAGCTTGGTTGGACAGCTCTCTGGAAACACCATATATTTT. Its translation is CASSLVGQLSGNTIYF. Combining the CDR3 with reference TRBV5-5 and TRBJ1-3 gives the whole variable domain DAGVTQSPTHLIKTRGQQVTLRCSPISGHKSVSWYQQVLGQGPQFIFQYYEKEERGRGNFPDRFSARQFPNYSSELNVNALLLGDSALYLCASSLVGQLSGNTIYFGEGSWLTVV.

This clone was counted only a few times. The rearrangement joins TRBV5-5 to TRBJ1-1; TRBD1 agrees at 10 bases. This CDR3 is 13 amino acids long. CDR1 is SGHKS and CDR2 is YYEKEE in the germline V gene (reference sequence). J lost 7 bases, V lost 2 bases, and 2 bases had no gene match. The CDR3 DNA is TGTGCCAGCAGCTTTGACAGGGGGCGTGAAGCTTTCTTT. It codes for CASSFDRGREAFF.

The chain employs TRBV11-3 and TRBJ2-3; D could derive from TRBD1 or TRBD2 (6 bases each). CDR1 and CDR2 (germline): SGHNT, YENEEA. The CDR3 loop spans 15 amino acids. Trimming removed 5 bases from V and 10 bases from J, with 22 bases in between. The CDR3 DNA reads TGTGCCAGCAGCCCGGAGGGGGGTCCCATGTATTCGCAGTATTTT. This sequence encodes CASSPEGGPMYSQYF.

This clone appeared a few times. This chain joins TRBV12-3 or TRBV12-4 and TRBJ2-4; D ambiguous. The germline V and J ends were trimmed by 3 bases and 3 bases, with 3 bases remaining between them. The CDR3 runs 12 residues. CDR3 protein: CASSFYKNIQYF. The CDR3 DNA reads as TGTGCCAGCAGTTTTTACAAAAACATTCAGTACTTC.

The V gene is TRBV3-1 (or the pseudogene TRBV3-2), the J gene TRBJ2-5; 9 nucleotides align to TRBD2. Germline V CDR1 and CDR2: LGHDT, YNNKEL (reference sequence). This CDR3 contains 15 residues. Losses at the gene ends were 3 bases for V and 5 bases for J; bases not matched to a gene: 7. The CDR3 DNA is TGTGCCAGCAGCCAGCCCCTAGCGGGATGGGAGACCCAGTACTTC. This translates into CASSQPLAGWETQYF.

This sequence joins TRBV4-1 and TRBJ2-6; possibly TRBD2 for D (5 bases). Trimming removed 0 bases from V and 5 bases from J, with 11 bases in between. Germline assignment: CDR1 MGHRA and CDR2 YSYEKL. CDR3 size: 16 residues. CDR3 loop: CASSQDRGIRANVLTF. The CDR3 DNA reads as TGCGCCAGCAGCCAAGATCGGGGTATTAGGGCCAACGTCCTGACTTTC.

V is TRBV18 and J is TRBJ2-3, with 8 bases matching TRBD1. Germline CDR1 is KGHSH and CDR2 is LQKENI. The CDR3 is 14 residues long. J lost 4 bases, V lost 4 bases, and 4 bases had no gene match. CDR3 nucleotide sequence: TGTGCCAGCTCACTAGAACAGGGGGCAGATACGCAGTATTTT. This gives the protein CASSLEQGADTQYF.

J is TRBJ2-2 and V is TRBV19; possible D gene TRBD2, 5 bases. The CDR3 covers 12 residues. The germline V gene has CDR1 LNHDA and CDR2 SQIVND (reference sequence). V was cut by 5 bases and J by 5 bases, with 6 bases left in between. The CDR3 spells CASSRGTGELFF. DNA for the CDR3: TGTGCCAGTAGTCGGGGAACCGGGGAGCTGTTTTTT.

The gene calls are TRBV15 and TRBJ2-7; D call uncertain. Germline values: CDR1 LNHNV, CDR2 YYDKDF (reference sequence). Trimming took off 1 base at V and 3 bases at J, with 7 bases between the two ends. This CDR3 contains 13 residues. The CDR3 DNA is TGTGCCACCAGCAGAGGGTCGAACTACGAGCAGTACTTC. Protein: CATSRGSNYEQYF.

The rearrangement links TRBV9 to TRBJ1-2; D remains unclear. The V gene's germline CDR1 is SGDLS and CDR2 YYNGEE. V lost 0 bases and J 4 bases, leaving 13 bases between the germline ends. CDR3 length equals 15 residues. CDR3 protein: CASSVGGDVGYGYTF. The CDR3 region has the DNA TGTGCCAGCAGCGTAGGCGGTGACGTTGGCTATGGCTACACCTTC. Together with reference TRBV9 and TRBJ1-2, the CDR3 gives the full variable domain: DSGVTQTPKHLITATGQRVTLRCSPRSGDLSVYWYQQSLDQGLQFLIQYYNGEERAKGNILERFSAQQFPDLHSELNLSSLELGDSALYFCASSVGGDVGYGYTFGSGTRLTVV.

V and J are TRBV3-1 (or the pseudogene TRBV3-2) and TRBJ2-2; D is ambiguous. From germline, CDR1 is LGHDT and CDR2 YNNKEL (reference sequence). Trimming left V 0 bases short and J 4 bases short, with 12 bases between. The CDR3 loop spans 16 amino acids. As DNA, the CDR3 is TGTGCCAGCAGCCAAGAAAAAAGGCCAACCACCGGGGAGCTGTTTTTT. Its translation: CASSQEKRPTTGELFF.

This clone turned up a few times. The chain has TRBV7-2 and TRBJ1-2, with a weak D call TRBD1 (5 bases). The CDR3 covers 14 residues. Deletions cut 2 bases from V and 4 bases from J, with 11 bases between. CDR1 is SGHTA and CDR2 is FQGNSA in the germline V gene. The chain's CDR3 is CASSLFGTGYGYTF. The CDR3 nucleotides are TGTGCCAGCAGCTTATTCGGGACTGGCTATGGCTACACCTTC.

This rearrangement joins TRBV6-6 to TRBJ1-6; weak D call: TRBD1 (6 bases). The CDR3 is 12 residues long. Trimming took off 6 bases at V and 6 bases at J, with 6 bases between the two ends. Germline-derived CDR1 and CDR2 are MNHNY and SVGAGI (reference sequence). The CDR3, as DNA: TGTGCCAGCAGACAGGGTAATTCACCCCTCCACTTT. This codes for CASRQGNSPLHF.

J is TRBJ2-1 and V is TRBV27; 10 bases align to TRBD2. Germline CDR1 and CDR2: MNHEY and SMNVEV (reference sequence). The CDR3 sequence is 17 residues long. The V segment lost 3 bases and the J segment 8 bases; nucleotides outside the gene matches: 13. In DNA, the CDR3 is TGTGCCAGCAGTTTTCCCCCTACAGCGGGAGGGCACCATGAGCAGTTCTTC. Its protein is CASSFPPTAGGHHEQFF.

This clone occurred a few times. The chain is built from TRBV10-1 and TRBJ2-5; 7 bases map to TRBD2. The CDR3 totals 17 residues. Trimming removed 0 bases from V and 2 bases from J; junction bases left unmatched: 9. Germline-derived CDR1 and CDR2 are WNHNN and SYGVQD (reference sequence). The CDR3 spells CASSESPAGTSQETQYF. The CDR3 DNA reads as TGCGCCAGCAGTGAGTCGCCAGCGGGAACCTCACAAGAGACCCAGTACTTC.

In this sample, this clone turned up once. The chain joins TRBV30 to TRBJ1-2, with unresolved D. Trimming shortened V by 3 bases and J by 0 bases, and 14 bases separated the two germline ends. The germline V gene has CDR1 GTSNPN and CDR2 SVGIG (reference sequence). This CDR3 region has 15 residues. The CDR3 coding sequence is TGTGCCTGGAGACCTGACAAGCTCCCTAACTATGGCTACACCTTC. Translation gives CAWRPDKLPNYGYTF.

This clone was seen once. The gene calls are TRBV19 and TRBJ1-5, with TRBD1 matching 7 bases. Germline CDR1 and CDR2: LNHDA and SQIVND (reference sequence). V lost 5 bases and J lost 4; bases outside the gene matches: 11. The length of the CDR3 is 16 residues. The CDR3 bases are TGTGCCAGTAGTTCTTTCGCAGGGGGTCCGAATCAGCCCCAGCATTTT. As protein: CASSSFAGGPNQPQHF.

The DNA of the CDR3 is TGCGCCAGCAGCTTGGGACAGGGGGTTGATGGCTACACCTTC. Its protein is CASSLGQGVDGYTF. The chain links TRBV5-1 to TRBJ1-2, with 9 positions matching TRBD1. V lost 0 bases to trimming and J lost 6 bases; unmatched junction nucleotides: 3. CDR3 size: 14 residues. The germline V gene encodes CDR1 SGHRS and CDR2 YFSETQ.